The 2 T cell receptor beta chains listed next were all sequenced from one sample in a study of blood T cells in healthy people across ages. Using a J-beta primer mix together with a sample-barcoded 5' primer, a second PCR was run for roughly 6 to 11 cycles. Each CDR3 protein is one row after TCRdb ran MiXCR on the 5' RACE reads. The data show about 570,000 distinct CDR3 sequences, 27% seen once. Sequencing input: blood. These TCRs come from a woman in her sixties or seventies in good health.

In this sample, this clonotype turned up a few times. CDR3 bases: TGTGCCAGCAGCCGGGCAGGCCCTGAAGCTTTCTTT. Translation: CASSRAGPEAFF. V usage is TRBV7-9 and J usage is TRBJ1-1; the D is unclear. The CDR3 consists of 12 residues. From germline, CDR1 is SEHNR and CDR2 FQNEAQ (reference sequence). Trimming took 5 bases from V and 6 from J, leaving 10 bases between them. Together with reference TRBV7-9 and TRBJ1-1, the CDR3 gives the full variable domain: DTGVSQNPRHKITKRGQNVTFRCDPISEHNRLYWYRQTLGQGPEFLTYFQNEAQLEKSRLLSDRFSAERPKGSFSTLEIQRTEQGDSAMYLCASSRAGPEAFFGQGTRLTVV.

V and J are TRBV18 and TRBJ1-1; no definite D call. This CDR3 is 14 amino acids long. The germline V gene encodes CDR1 KGHSH and CDR2 LQKENI. Trimming took off 0 bases at V and 5 bases at J, with 10 bases between the two ends. CDR3 sequence (DNA): TGTGCCAGCTCACCACCGGGCGGCTGGACTGAAGCTTTCTTT. Translation: CASSPPGGWTEAFF.